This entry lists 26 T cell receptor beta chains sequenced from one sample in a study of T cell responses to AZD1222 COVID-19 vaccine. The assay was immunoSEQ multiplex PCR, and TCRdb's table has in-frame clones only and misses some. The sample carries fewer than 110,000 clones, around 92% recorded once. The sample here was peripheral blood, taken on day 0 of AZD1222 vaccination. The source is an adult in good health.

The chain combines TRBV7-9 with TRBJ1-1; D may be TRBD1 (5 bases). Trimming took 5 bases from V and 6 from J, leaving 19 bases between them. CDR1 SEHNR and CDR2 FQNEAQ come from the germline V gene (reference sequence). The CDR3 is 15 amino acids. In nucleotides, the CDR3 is TGTGCCAGCAGCGGTACGGCAGGGCACAACGCTGAAGCTTTCTTT. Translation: CASSGTAGHNAEAFF.

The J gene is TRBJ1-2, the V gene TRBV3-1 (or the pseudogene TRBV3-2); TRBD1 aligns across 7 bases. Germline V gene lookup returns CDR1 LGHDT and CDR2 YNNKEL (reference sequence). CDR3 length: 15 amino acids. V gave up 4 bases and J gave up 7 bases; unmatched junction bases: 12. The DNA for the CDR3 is TGTGCCAGCAGCCCTTGGGACAGCCCAGGGGCTGGCTACACCTTC. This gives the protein CASSPWDSPGAGYTF.

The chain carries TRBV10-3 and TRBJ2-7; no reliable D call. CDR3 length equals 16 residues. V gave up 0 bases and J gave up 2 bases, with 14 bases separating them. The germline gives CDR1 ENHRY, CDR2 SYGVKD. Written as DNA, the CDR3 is TGTGCCATCAGTGAGTCTCAAGCGTTAAAGACCTACGAGCAGTACTTC. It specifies CAISESQALKTYEQYF.

DNA for the CDR3: TGTGCCAGCAGCCAAATGCTGGCGGGAGGAAATGAGCAGTTCTTC. This codes for CASSQMLAGGNEQFF. The V and J genes are TRBV14 and TRBJ2-1; TRBD2 aligns across 8 bases. Germline lookup yields CDR1 SGHDN and CDR2 FVKESK. J gave up 7 bases and V 2 bases, and 7 bases lay outside the gene matches. The CDR3 is 15 amino acids.

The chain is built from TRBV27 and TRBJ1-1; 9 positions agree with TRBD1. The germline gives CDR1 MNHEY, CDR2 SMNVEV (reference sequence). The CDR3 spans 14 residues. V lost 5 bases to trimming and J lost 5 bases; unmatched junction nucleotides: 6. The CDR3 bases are TGTGCCAGCAGTAAACAGGGGGCTTGGACTGAAGCTTTCTTT. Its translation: CASSKQGAWTEAFF.

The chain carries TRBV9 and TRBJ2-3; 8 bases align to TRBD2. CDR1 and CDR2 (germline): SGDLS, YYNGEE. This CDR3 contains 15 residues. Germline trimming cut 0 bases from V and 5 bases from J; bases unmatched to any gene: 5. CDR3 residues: CASSVGSGMRDTQYF. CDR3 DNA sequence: TGTGCCAGCAGCGTAGGTAGCGGGATGAGAGATACGCAGTATTTT.

DNA of the CDR3: TGTGCCAGCAGCGGTACTAGCAACACAGATACGCAGTATTTT. This codes for CASSGTSNTDTQYF. V is TRBV9 and J is TRBJ2-3; D might be TRBD2 (6 bases). Looked up from germline, CDR1 is SGDLS and CDR2 is YYNGEE. The CDR3 runs 14 residues. V shed 3 bases and J shed 2 bases, with 10 bases lying between them.

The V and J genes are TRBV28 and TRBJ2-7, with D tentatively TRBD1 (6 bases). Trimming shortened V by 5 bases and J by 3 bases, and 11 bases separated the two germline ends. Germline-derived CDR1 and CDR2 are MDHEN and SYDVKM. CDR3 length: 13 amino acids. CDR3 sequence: CASSLTGLYEQYF. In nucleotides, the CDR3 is TGTGCCAGCAGTCTGACAGGACTCTACGAGCAGTACTTC.

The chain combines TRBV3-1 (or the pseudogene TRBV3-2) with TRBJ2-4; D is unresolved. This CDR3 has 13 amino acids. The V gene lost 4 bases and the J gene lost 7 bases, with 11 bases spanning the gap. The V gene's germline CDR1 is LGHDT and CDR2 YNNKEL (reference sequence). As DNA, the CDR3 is TGTGCCAGCAGCCCCCAAACGGCGAACATTCAGTACTTC. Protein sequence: CASSPQTANIQYF.

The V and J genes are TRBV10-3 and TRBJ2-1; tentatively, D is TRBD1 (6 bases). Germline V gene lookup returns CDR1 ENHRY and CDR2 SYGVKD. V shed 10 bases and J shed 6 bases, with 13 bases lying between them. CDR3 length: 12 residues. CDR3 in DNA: TGTGCCACCTTGGACAGCGCCAATGAGCAGTTCTTC. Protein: CATLDSANEQFF.

CDR3 DNA: TGTGCCACCAGTGACTCCCATGGCTACACCTTC. The encoded protein is CATSDSHGYTF. The chain joins TRBV24-1 to TRBJ1-2, with D unclear. CDR1 is KGHDR, CDR2 SFDVKD, per germline. Trimming took 4 bases from V and 6 from J, leaving 5 bases between them. This CDR3 has 11 amino acids.

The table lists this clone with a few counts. The CDR3 region has the DNA TGTGCCAGTAGTATCCCTGGGTACGGCGGGTCCCCCGAGCAGTTCTTC. Amino acid sequence: CASSIPGYGGSPEQFF. The rearrangement uses TRBV19 and TRBJ2-1, with a possible D match to TRBD2 (5 bases). The CDR3 is 16 residues long. V was trimmed by 3 bases and J by 10 bases, leaving 22 bases between them. The V gene's germline CDR1 is LNHDA and CDR2 SQIVND (reference sequence).

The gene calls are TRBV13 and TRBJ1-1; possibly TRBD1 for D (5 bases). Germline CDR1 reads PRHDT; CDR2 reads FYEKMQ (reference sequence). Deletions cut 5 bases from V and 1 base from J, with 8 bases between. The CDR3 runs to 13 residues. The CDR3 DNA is TGTGCCAGCAGCCGAGGACAGAACACTGAAGCTTTCTTT. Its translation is CASSRGQNTEAFF.

The CDR3: CAWSQGQGTNNYGYTF. The CDR3 DNA follows: TGTGCCTGGAGTCAGGGACAGGGGACCAATAACTATGGCTACACCTTC. The chain uses TRBV30 and TRBJ1-2; TRBD1 aligns across 10 bases. Trimming removed 2 bases from V and 1 base from J; junction bases left unmatched: 7. The CDR3 covers 16 residues. CDR1 is GTSNPN, CDR2 SVGIG, per germline (reference sequence). The whole variable domain, filled in from reference TRBV30 and TRBJ1-2, reads SQTIHQWPATLVQPVGSPLSLECTVEGTSNPNLYWYRQAAGRGLQLLFYSVGIGQISSEVPQNLSASRPQDRQFILSSKKLLLSDSGFYLCAWSQGQGTNNYGYTFGSGTRLTVV.

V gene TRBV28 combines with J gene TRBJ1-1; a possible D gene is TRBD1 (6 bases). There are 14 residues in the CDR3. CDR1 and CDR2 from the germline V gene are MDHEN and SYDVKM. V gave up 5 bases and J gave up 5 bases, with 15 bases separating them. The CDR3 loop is CASSQGGARTEAFF. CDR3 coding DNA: TGTGCCAGCAGTCAAGGGGGGGCGCGGACTGAAGCTTTCTTT.

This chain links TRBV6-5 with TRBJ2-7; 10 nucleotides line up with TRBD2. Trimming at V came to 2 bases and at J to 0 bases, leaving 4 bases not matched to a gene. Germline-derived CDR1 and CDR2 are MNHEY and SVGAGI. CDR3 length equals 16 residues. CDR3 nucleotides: TGTGCCAGCAGTTACCTCCGGACTAGCGGCTCCTACGAGCAGTACTTC. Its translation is CASSYLRTSGSYEQYF.

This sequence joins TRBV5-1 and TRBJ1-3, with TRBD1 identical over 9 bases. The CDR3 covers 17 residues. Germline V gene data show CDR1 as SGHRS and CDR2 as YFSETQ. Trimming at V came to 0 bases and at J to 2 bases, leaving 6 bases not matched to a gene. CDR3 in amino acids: CASSLAGDRVAGNTIYF. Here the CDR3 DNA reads TGCGCCAGCAGCTTGGCAGGGGACAGGGTGGCTGGAAACACCATATATTTT.

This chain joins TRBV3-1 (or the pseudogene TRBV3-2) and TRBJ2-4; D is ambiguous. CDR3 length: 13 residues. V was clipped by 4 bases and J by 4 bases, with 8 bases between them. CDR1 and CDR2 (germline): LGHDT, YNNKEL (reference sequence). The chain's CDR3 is CASSPSLKNIQYF. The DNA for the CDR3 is TGTGCCAGCAGCCCCTCACTTAAAAACATTCAGTACTTC.

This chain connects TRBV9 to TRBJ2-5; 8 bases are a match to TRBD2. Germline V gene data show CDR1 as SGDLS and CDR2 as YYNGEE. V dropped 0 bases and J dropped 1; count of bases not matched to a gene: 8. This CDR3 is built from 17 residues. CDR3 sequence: CASSVGGSGIFQETQYF. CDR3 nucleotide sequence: TGTGCCAGCAGCGTAGGGGGTAGCGGGATATTCCAAGAGACCCAGTACTTC.

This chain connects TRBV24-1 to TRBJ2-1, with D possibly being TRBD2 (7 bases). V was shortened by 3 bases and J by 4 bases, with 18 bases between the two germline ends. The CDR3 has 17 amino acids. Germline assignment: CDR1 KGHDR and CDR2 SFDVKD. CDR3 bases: TGTGCCACCAGTGATCCGGGGGCGGGGGTACGGTACAATGAGCAGTTCTTC. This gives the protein CATSDPGAGVRYNEQFF.

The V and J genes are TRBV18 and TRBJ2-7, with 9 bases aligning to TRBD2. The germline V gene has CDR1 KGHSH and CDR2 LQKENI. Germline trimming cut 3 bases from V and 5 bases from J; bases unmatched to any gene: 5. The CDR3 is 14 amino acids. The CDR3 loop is CASSPLAGRHEQYF. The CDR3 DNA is TGTGCCAGCTCACCGCTAGCGGGGCGGCACGAGCAGTACTTC. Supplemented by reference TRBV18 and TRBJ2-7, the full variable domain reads NAGVMQNPRHLVRRRGQEARLRCSPMKGHSHVYWYRQLPEEGLKFMVYLQKENIIDESGMPKERFSAEFPKEGPSILRIQQVVRGDSAAYFCASSPLAGRHEQYFGPGTRLTVT.

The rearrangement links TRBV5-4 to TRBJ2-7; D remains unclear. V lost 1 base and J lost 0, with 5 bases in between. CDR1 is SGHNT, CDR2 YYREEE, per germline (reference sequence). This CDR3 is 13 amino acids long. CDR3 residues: CASSLTDSYEQYF. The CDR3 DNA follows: TGTGCCAGCAGCTTGACAGACTCCTACGAGCAGTACTTC.

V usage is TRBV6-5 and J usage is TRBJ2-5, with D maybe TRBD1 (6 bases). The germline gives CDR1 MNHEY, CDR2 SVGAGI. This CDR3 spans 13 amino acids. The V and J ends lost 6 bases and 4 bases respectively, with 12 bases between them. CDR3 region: CASRKDSSETQYF. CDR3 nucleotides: TGTGCCAGCAGGAAGGACAGCTCAGAGACCCAGTACTTC.

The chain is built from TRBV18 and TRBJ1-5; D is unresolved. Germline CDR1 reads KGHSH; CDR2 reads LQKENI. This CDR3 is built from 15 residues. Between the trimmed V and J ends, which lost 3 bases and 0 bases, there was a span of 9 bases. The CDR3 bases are TGTGCCAGCTCACCTACCTCGGTTAGCAATCAGCCCCAGCATTTT. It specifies CASSPTSVSNQPQHF.

The CDR3 DNA reads as TGTGCCAGCAGTTCCGGGTCTAATCAGCCCCAGCATTTT. This gives the protein CASSSGSNQPQHF. The rearrangement joins TRBV28 to TRBJ1-5; D uncertain. The CDR3 spans 13 residues. V lost 4 bases and J 4 bases, leaving 8 bases between the germline ends. Per germline, CDR1 MDHEN and CDR2 SYDVKM.

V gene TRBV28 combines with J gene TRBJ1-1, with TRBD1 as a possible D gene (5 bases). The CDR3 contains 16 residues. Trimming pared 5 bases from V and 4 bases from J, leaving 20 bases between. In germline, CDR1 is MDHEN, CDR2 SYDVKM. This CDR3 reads CASSPAAAQRGTEAFF. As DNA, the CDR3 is TGTGCCAGCAGTCCCGCCGCGGCACAGAGGGGCACTGAAGCTTTCTTT. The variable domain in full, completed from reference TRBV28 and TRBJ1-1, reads DVKVTQSSRYLVKRTGEKVFLECVQDMDHENMFWYRQDPGLGLRLIYFSYDVKMKEKGDIPEGYSVSREKKERFSLILESASTNQTSMYLCASSPAAAQRGTEAFFGQGTRLTVV.